The next 3 T cell receptor beta chains were all read from a single sample in a study of metastatic and nonmetastatic thyroid tumors. TCRdb recomputed clones from the PCR reads via MiXCR. This table has under 45,000 clones, roughly 27% appearing once. Patients were all untreated before their thyroid surgery. The sequenced sample was blood. These receptors came from a male donor with papillary thyroid cancer or a benign thyroid nodule (not recorded which). Some clones in this sample may be carry-over from other donors' samples.

This clone has just a few counts. This sequence may be a read error, since a much larger clone differs from it by one base. The rearrangement joins TRBV12-5 to TRBJ2-1; D not resolved. This CDR3 is 11 amino acids long. CDR1 and CDR2 (germline): LGHNT, FRNRAP. Trimming took off 7 bases at V and 12 bases at J, with 13 bases between the two ends. The CDR3 DNA reads TGTGCTAGTGTGGGCCCCCGGATGCAGTTCTTC. Encoded protein: CASVGPRMQFF.

This clone was counted many times. The gene calls are TRBV18 and TRBJ1-1; a weak D match, TRBD1 (6 bases). The CDR3 is made up of 18 amino acids. Germline CDR1 is KGHSH and CDR2 is LQKENI. V was pared by 3 bases and J by 0 bases, with 20 bases between. CDR3: CASSPWGAGETVNTEAFF. CDR3 nucleotide sequence: TGTGCCAGCTCACCGTGGGGGGCCGGGGAGACGGTGAACACTGAAGCTTTCTTT.

This clone has a count of ten or more. The rearrangement joins TRBV9 to TRBJ2-5, with 7 bases aligning to TRBD2. J was trimmed by 8 bases and V by 0 bases; bases with no gene match: 16. The CDR3 spans 17 residues. CDR1 is SGDLS, CDR2 YYNGEE, per germline. CDR3 bases: TGTGCCAGCAGCGTAGCGGGCGGGGGAACATTGGAGGTCACCCAGTACTTC. It translates to CASSVAGGGTLEVTQYF.